These 22 T cell receptor beta chains share one sample of origin, sequenced in a study of cytomegalovirus exposure and HLA in healthy donors (TCRdb year 2017). Libraries were constructed by the immunoSEQ multiplex PCR assay. A mixture of 60 forward primers for TCR Vbeta segments and 13 reverse primers for TCR Jbeta segments was used in the multiplex PCR. The clones in this table, taken by TCRdb from immuneACCESS, are in-frame only. Not every clone is retained; where verified, under half of the shortfall comes from an unresolved V gene, and the cause of the rest is unknown. Within this sample are more than 80,000 clones, with under 75% of them counted one time only. The ten largest clones capture approximately 2.2% of the sample. The sample comprised PBMCs. The receptors here all came from a human donor in good health.

The chain employs TRBV7-9 and TRBJ2-1; D possibly corresponds to TRBD2 (5 bases). This CDR3 has 14 amino acids. V lost 1 base and J lost 6, with 10 bases in between. The V gene's germline CDR1 is SEHNR and CDR2 FQNEAQ (reference sequence). CDR3 sequence (DNA): TGTGCCAGCAGCTTAGATTCCGGAGGCAATGAGCAGTTCTTC. Encoded protein: CASSLDSGGNEQFF.

The gene calls are TRBV5-4 and TRBJ2-1, with 9 bases that match TRBD2. Germline CDR1 is SGHNT and CDR2 is YYREEE (reference sequence). This CDR3 comprises 17 residues. J gave up 7 bases and V 5 bases, and 16 bases lay outside the gene matches. This CDR3 is CASSSAPPRGGGNEQFF. In DNA form, the CDR3 reads TGTGCCAGCAGTAGCGCCCCGCCGCGGGGGGGCGGGAATGAGCAGTTCTTC.

The CDR3 protein is CASSPDRGYQPQHF. CDR3 in DNA: TGTGCCAGCAGTCCTGACAGGGGATATCAGCCCCAGCATTTT. The chain joins TRBV27 to TRBJ1-5; 8 nucleotides align to TRBD1. The CDR3 runs to 14 residues. Unmatched junction bases numbered 5, after V lost 5 bases and J lost 5 bases. The germline V gene has CDR1 MNHEY and CDR2 SMNVEV (reference sequence).

DNA for the CDR3: TGTGCCAGCAATTCAGGCAGCCGGAGCTACACCTTC. Protein: CASNSGSRSYTF. The chain carries TRBV2 and TRBJ1-2; D uncertain. CDR3 size: 12 residues. Germline lookup yields CDR1 SNHLY and CDR2 FYNNEI. V lost 7 bases, J lost 9 bases, and 15 bases lay in between.

This chain connects TRBV27 to TRBJ1-2; D remains unclear. The length of the CDR3 is 15 residues. From germline, CDR1 is MNHEY and CDR2 SMNVEV (reference sequence). V lost 8 bases, J lost 2 bases, and 18 bases lay in between. This CDR3 reads CASLPMSGINYGYTF. Here the CDR3 DNA reads TGTGCCAGCCTCCCCATGAGCGGAATAAACTATGGCTACACCTTC.

In its sample, this clone was seen once. V and J are TRBV30 and TRBJ1-5; no clear D. V lost 0 bases to trimming and J lost 6 bases, with 6 bases between them. Germline V gene data show CDR1 as GTSNPN and CDR2 as SVGIG (reference sequence). CDR3 length equals 12 residues. CDR3 in DNA: TGTGCCTGGAGTGTACCAGGTCAGCCCCAGCATTTT. Its translation: CAWSVPGQPQHF.

The chain links TRBV5-1 to TRBJ1-2; 9 bases agree with TRBD1. V was clipped by 0 bases and J by 2 bases; unmatched bases: 2. There are 15 residues in the CDR3. CDR1 SGHRS and CDR2 YFSETQ come from the germline V gene. The CDR3 protein is CASSLGTGDNYGYTF. The CDR3, as DNA: TGCGCCAGCAGCTTGGGGACAGGGGACAACTATGGCTACACCTTC.

V and J are TRBV6-5 and TRBJ1-5, with D perhaps TRBD1 (5 bases). Trimming took off 2 bases at V and 6 bases at J, with 8 bases between the two ends. Germline CDR1 and CDR2: MNHEY and SVGAGI. The length of the CDR3 is 13 residues. CDR3 bases: TGTGCCAGCAGTTACGCCGGGGGTCAGCCCCAGCATTTT. This translates into CASSYAGGQPQHF.

The gene calls are TRBV7-2 and TRBJ2-5; 12 bases map to TRBD2. V was clipped by 4 bases and J by 4 bases; unmatched bases: 7. The CDR3 sequence is 16 residues long. Germline values: CDR1 SGHTA, CDR2 FQGNSA. CDR3 bases: TGTGCCAGCAGCTGGGGACTAGCGGGCGCCTCAGAGACCCAGTACTTC. It encodes CASSWGLAGASETQYF.

This clone was seen once. This sequence joins TRBV9 and TRBJ2-1, with D hard to call. The CDR3 length is 14 residues. In germline, CDR1 is SGDLS, CDR2 YYNGEE. V lost 0 bases to trimming and J lost 8 bases, with 12 bases between them. Here the CDR3 reads CASSVEQRPDEQFF. In DNA, the CDR3 is TGTGCCAGCAGCGTAGAGCAGCGCCCCGATGAGCAGTTCTTC.

This clone was counted between two and nine times. The gene calls are TRBV9 and TRBJ1-2; 8 nucleotides align to TRBD1. The CDR3 length is 18 residues. Germline assignment: CDR1 SGDLS and CDR2 YYNGEE. V lost 3 bases and J lost 1; bases outside the gene matches: 14. In DNA, the CDR3 is TGTGCCAGCAGCGCTCCCGGGACAGGTGTTATCGATAACTATGGCTACACCTTC. It specifies CASSAPGTGVIDNYGYTF. Filled out from reference TRBV9 and TRBJ1-2, the complete variable domain reads DSGVTQTPKHLITATGQRVTLRCSPRSGDLSVYWYQQSLDQGLQFLIQYYNGEERAKGNILERFSAQQFPDLHSELNLSSLELGDSALYFCASSAPGTGVIDNYGYTFGSGTRLTVV.

This chain's CDR3 is CASTLDRGLTEAFF. CDR3 in DNA: TGTGCCAGCACCCTGGACAGGGGGCTAACTGAAGCTTTCTTT. The chain recombines TRBV6-1 with TRBJ1-1, with 11 positions matching TRBD1. V lost 7 bases and J lost 5; bases outside the gene matches: 6. The CDR3 has 14 amino acids. Germline CDR1 reads MNHNS; CDR2 reads SASEGT.

The chain recombines TRBV5-1 with TRBJ1-4; 7 bases match TRBD1. Germline CDR1 reads SGHRS; CDR2 reads YFSETQ. Trimming removed 2 bases from V and 4 bases from J; junction bases left unmatched: 8. There are 16 residues in the CDR3. CDR3 coding DNA: TGCGCCAGCAGCTTTACCCCAGGGGGAGATAATGAAAAACTGTTTTTT. This codes for CASSFTPGGDNEKLFF.

This clone showed up just a few times. The chain carries TRBV19 and TRBJ1-5; 10 bases fit TRBD1. The length of the CDR3 is 13 residues. V gave up 7 bases and J gave up 6 bases; unmatched junction bases: 3. In germline, CDR1 is LNHDA, CDR2 SQIVND (reference sequence). The CDR3 loop is CASNRQGAQPQHF. CDR3 nucleotides: TGTGCCAGTAACAGACAGGGGGCTCAGCCCCAGCATTTT.

V gene TRBV19 combines with J gene TRBJ1-5; D is uncertain. Germline V CDR1 and CDR2: LNHDA, SQIVND (reference sequence). The CDR3 is made up of 16 amino acids. With 3 bases removed from V and 0 bases from J, the gap between germline ends came to 12 bases. The CDR3 DNA follows: TGTGCCAGTAGTATTTCCCCCGGGTCTAGCAATCAGCCCCAGCATTTT. Amino acid sequence: CASSISPGSSNQPQHF.

This clone has more than one count but fewer than ten. The V gene is TRBV30, the J gene TRBJ2-1, with 9 bases fitting TRBD2. Germline CDR1 reads GTSNPN; CDR2 reads SVGIG (reference sequence). Trimming removed 2 bases from V and 10 bases from J; junction bases left unmatched: 6. This CDR3 spans 13 amino acids. Written as DNA, the CDR3 is TGTGCCTGGAGTAATAGCGGGGGATGGGAGCAGTTCTTC. Its translation is CAWSNSGGWEQFF. Complete variable domain (other parts from reference TRBV30 and TRBJ2-1): SQTIHQWPATLVQPVGSPLSLECTVEGTSNPNLYWYRQAAGRGLQLLFYSVGIGQISSEVPQNLSASRPQDRQFILSSKKLLLSDSGFYLCAWSNSGGWEQFFGPGTRLTVL.

The chain carries TRBV6-4 and TRBJ2-5, with 9 positions matching TRBD2. Germline CDR1 MRHNA, CDR2 SNTAGT. J gave up 10 bases and V 5 bases, and 11 bases lay outside the gene matches. The CDR3 extends over 14 amino acids. The CDR3 here is CASSCGGVPRDQYF. The CDR3 bases are TGTGCCAGCAGTTGCGGGGGGGTCCCAAGGGACCAGTACTTC.

This chain connects TRBV5-1 to TRBJ2-7; 13 bases map to TRBD2. The CDR3 consists of 17 residues. CDR1 and CDR2 from the germline V gene are SGHRS and YFSETQ. V trimming: 0 bases; J trimming: 3 bases; junction bases outside the gene matches: 6. CDR3 in amino acids: CASSLATSGGAVYEQYF. The CDR3 region has the DNA TGCGCCAGCAGCTTGGCCACTAGCGGGGGGGCGGTCTACGAGCAGTACTTC.

The rearrangement joins TRBV5-4 to TRBJ1-4; D possibly corresponds to TRBD1 (5 bases). With 4 bases removed from V and 0 bases from J, the gap between germline ends came to 7 bases. Per the germline V gene, CDR1 is SGHNT and CDR2 is YYREEE (reference sequence). The CDR3 covers 14 residues. The CDR3 is CASSTGATNEKLFF. The DNA of the CDR3 is TGTGCCAGCAGCACAGGTGCAACTAATGAAAAACTGTTTTTT.

V usage is TRBV2 and J usage is TRBJ2-3; 15 nucleotides agree with TRBD2. Trimming took 9 bases from V and 0 from J; bases not matched to a gene: 10. The CDR3 contains 18 residues. The V gene's germline CDR1 is SNHLY and CDR2 FYNNEI. CDR3 in amino acids: CARTGTSGGTLSTDTQYF. In nucleotides, the CDR3 is TGTGCCAGAACCGGGACTAGCGGGGGGACCCTTAGCACAGATACGCAGTATTTT.

This sequence joins TRBV6-5 and TRBJ2-5, with TRBD1 matching 9 bases. With V trimmed by 6 bases and J by 4 bases, 9 bases remained unmatched. The CDR3 is made up of 15 amino acids. Germline assignment: CDR1 MNHEY and CDR2 SVGAGI. The CDR3 protein is CASSINRGRRETQYF. CDR3 sequence (DNA): TGTGCCAGCAGCATAAACAGGGGGCGCCGAGAGACCCAGTACTTC.

The chain has TRBV2 and TRBJ1-2, with no clear D. CDR1 is SNHLY, CDR2 FYNNEI, per germline. With 4 bases removed from V and 8 bases from J, the gap between germline ends came to 11 bases. The CDR3 length is 12 residues. The DNA of the CDR3 is TGTGCCAGCAGTGCGGGGAACGGCGGCTACACCTTC. It encodes CASSAGNGGYTF.